Listed here are 20 T cell receptor beta chains from one sample, sequenced in a study of T-cell memory formation after mild COVID-19. TCRdb fed the 5' RACE reads into MiXCR, producing one record per CDR3 protein. The sample lists more than 350,000 distinct CDR3 sequences, roughly 15% occurring once. Material for sequencing was PBMCs or a T cell subset sorted from them (not recorded which). Receptors originate from a man younger than 30 who had mild COVID-19 (a few samples of this study predate the infection). Cell type and time point are not known.

This clonotype has at least ten counts. The rearrangement links TRBV5-1 to TRBJ1-3; no firm D call. V shed 1 base and J shed 0 bases, with 14 bases lying between them. This CDR3 region has 17 residues. The germline CDR1 and CDR2 sequences are SGHRS and YFSETQ. The CDR3 nucleotides are TGCGCCAGCAGCTTGAATGGGGATCGCAGCTCTGGAAACACCATATATTTT. Its protein product is CASSLNGDRSSGNTIYF.

This clonotype was detected only a few times. V and J are TRBV4-1 and TRBJ2-3; a weak D match, TRBD1 (6 bases). From germline, CDR1 is MGHRA and CDR2 YSYEKL. This CDR3 spans 17 amino acids. V was shortened by 1 base and J by 1 base, with 15 bases between the two germline ends. The CDR3 loop is CASSQGFRTEGTDTQYF. The CDR3, as DNA: TGCGCCAGCAGCCAAGGATTTCGGACAGAAGGCACAGATACGCAGTATTTT.

V usage is TRBV5-1 and J usage is TRBJ2-3, with 7 bases lining up with TRBD2. Germline CDR1 is SGHRS and CDR2 is YFSETQ. The CDR3 contains 14 residues. The trim removed 4 bases at V and 2 bases at J, leaving 4 bases unmatched. CDR3: CASSGGLVTDTQYF. The CDR3 coding sequence is TGCGCCAGCAGCGGCGGACTAGTCACAGATACGCAGTATTTT. Based on the CDR3 plus reference TRBV5-1 and TRBJ2-3, the full variable domain is KAGVTQTPRYLIKTRGQQVTLSCSPISGHRSVSWYQQTPGQGLQFLFEYFSETQRNKGNFPGRFSGRQFSNSRSEMNVSTLELGDSALYLCASSGGLVTDTQYFGPGTRLTVL.

This clonotype was observed a few times. The V and J genes are TRBV30 and TRBJ2-2, with D unclear. V was shortened by 2 bases and J by 6 bases, with 10 bases between the two germline ends. The CDR3 consists of 13 residues. Germline CDR1 is GTSNPN and CDR2 is SVGIG (reference sequence). In DNA, the CDR3 is TGTGCCTGGAGTATGGACCGGTCCGGGGAGCTGTTTTTT. This encodes CAWSMDRSGELFF.

The rearrangement joins TRBV20-1 to TRBJ2-3, with no clear D. This CDR3 is 13 amino acids long. Trimming took 3 bases from V and 0 from J, leaving 7 bases between them. The germline V gene encodes CDR1 DFQATT and CDR2 SNEGSKA (reference sequence). Written as DNA, the CDR3 is TGCAGTGCTAGCGCGGCTAGCACAGATACGCAGTATTTT. Protein: CSASAASTDTQYF.

This clonotype appeared a few times. The chain couples TRBV10-3 to TRBJ2-1; possible D gene TRBD1, 6 bases. The V end lost 6 bases, the J end lost 0 bases, and 15 bases lay between the germline ends. This CDR3 contains 16 residues. The germline gives CDR1 ENHRY, CDR2 SYGVKD. The DNA for the CDR3 is TGTGCCATCAGCGGGGTTCAGGGGTCCTCCTACAATGAGCAGTTCTTC. It codes for CAISGVQGSSYNEQFF.

This clonotype was seen only a few times. As DNA, the CDR3 is TGTGCCAGCAGCTTAGAGGCGGGAATAGCCGGAAACACCATATATTTT. It specifies CASSLEAGIAGNTIYF. The chain joins TRBV7-2 to TRBJ1-3, with D uncertain. The CDR3 spans 16 residues. Trimming removed 1 base at V and 4 bases at J, with 14 bases between. Germline V gene data show CDR1 as SGHTA and CDR2 as FQGNSA.

The chain links TRBV14 to TRBJ1-2; possible D gene TRBD1, 5 bases. CDR1 is SGHDN, CDR2 FVKESK, per germline. The CDR3 has 11 residues. The ends were cut back, 3 bases at V and 10 bases at J, with 9 bases in the middle. The CDR3 sequence is CASSQRGVYTF. CDR3 bases: TGTGCCAGCAGCCAGCGGGGCGTCTACACCTTC.

The V call is TRBV5-1, the J call TRBJ1-5, with 7 bases matching TRBD1. The CDR3 is 17 residues long. V trimming: 5 bases; J trimming: 0 bases; junction bases outside the gene matches: 11. The germline V gene encodes CDR1 SGHRS and CDR2 YFSETQ. CDR3 bases: TGCGCCAGCAGATTGCCTCCACAGGGGTATAGCAATCAGCCCCAGCATTTT. Its protein product is CASRLPPQGYSNQPQHF. Based on the CDR3 plus reference TRBV5-1 and TRBJ1-5, the full variable domain is KAGVTQTPRYLIKTRGQQVTLSCSPISGHRSVSWYQQTPGQGLQFLFEYFSETQRNKGNFPGRFSGRQFSNSRSEMNVSTLELGDSALYLCASRLPPQGYSNQPQHFGDGTRLSIL.

The chain combines TRBV19 with TRBJ2-1, with 8 nucleotides matching TRBD2. This CDR3 comprises 15 residues. Trimming cost V 10 bases and J 7 bases; bases outside gene matches: 15. CDR1 is LNHDA, CDR2 SQIVND, per germline (reference sequence). This chain's CDR3 is CATTRGIAGKNEQFF. CDR3 nucleotide sequence: TGTGCCACGACCCGAGGGATAGCGGGGAAAAATGAGCAGTTCTTC.

In the case of this clonotype: Sequence at one end of the junction differs from germline and may be a read error. V gene TRBV10-1 combines with J gene TRBJ2-1; D not resolved. CDR3 size: 13 residues. Germline assignment: CDR1 WNHNN and CDR2 SYGVQD (reference sequence). The chain's CDR3 is CASMGNRYDEQFF. As DNA, the CDR3 is TGCGCCAGCATGGGGAATCGCTACGATGAGCAGTTCTTC.

This clonotype was counted only a few times. The chain has TRBV19 and TRBJ1-1; D not resolved. The CDR3 extends over 13 amino acids. The germline V gene encodes CDR1 LNHDA and CDR2 SQIVND (reference sequence). V was cut by 7 bases and J by 1 base, with 10 bases left in between. The DNA of the CDR3 is TGTGCCAGTAATGTAGGGTGGAACACTGAAGCTTTCTTT. Protein: CASNVGWNTEAFF.

The table lists this clonotype with a few counts. This rearrangement joins TRBV7-2 to TRBJ2-5, with D tentatively TRBD2 (6 bases). V was pared by 5 bases and J by 10 bases, with 20 bases between. This CDR3 has 14 amino acids. Germline V gene lookup returns CDR1 SGHTA and CDR2 FQGNSA. The CDR3 DNA sequence: TGTGCCAGCAGCCCATCCGTGGGCTCGGGGGACCAGTACTTC. It encodes CASSPSVGSGDQYF.

This clonotype turned up a few times. In DNA, the CDR3 is TGTGCCACCAGTTTCGGGACAGAAGAGACCCAGTACTTC. This gives the protein CATSFGTEETQYF. The gene calls are TRBV24-1 and TRBJ2-5; TRBD1 agrees at 7 bases. The CDR3 spans 13 residues. The V gene end was trimmed by 6 bases and the J gene end by 3 bases; junction bases not matched to a gene: 3. From germline, CDR1 is KGHDR and CDR2 SFDVKD.

This chain links TRBV7-6 with TRBJ2-5, with a weak D call TRBD2 (6 bases). The CDR3 is 18 amino acids. Germline V gives CDR1 SGHVS, CDR2 FNYEAQ. V was cut by 5 bases and J by 5 bases, with 27 bases left in between. The CDR3 reads CASSRKRLGFKGRETQYF. DNA for the CDR3: TGTGCCAGCAGCCGGAAACGACTAGGTTTTAAAGGGCGTGAGACCCAGTACTTC.

The chain is built from TRBV30 and TRBJ2-7; the match to TRBD2 covers 8 bases. The junction had 12 bases not matched to a gene; V was cut back by 4 bases and J by 4 bases. The CDR3 has 15 amino acids. Germline CDR1 is GTSNPN and CDR2 is SVGIG (reference sequence). The CDR3 coding sequence is TGTGCCTGGACCGGGACTAGAGGTTCTTTATACGAGCAGTACTTC. Its translation: CAWTGTRGSLYEQYF. Full variable domain (outside the CDR3, taken from reference TRBV30 and TRBJ2-7): SQTIHQWPATLVQPVGSPLSLECTVEGTSNPNLYWYRQAAGRGLQLLFYSVGIGQISSEVPQNLSASRPQDRQFILSSKKLLLSDSGFYLCAWTGTRGSLYEQYFGPGTRLTVT.

The chain has TRBV2 and TRBJ2-4; D gene ambiguous. V was cut by 6 bases and J by 1 base, with 4 bases left in between. Germline loops: CDR1 SNHLY, CDR2 FYNNEI. The CDR3 runs 12 residues. CDR3 DNA sequence: TGTGCCAGCAGGCGGGCCAAAAACATTCAGTACTTC. Protein: CASRRAKNIQYF. The whole variable domain, filled in from reference TRBV2 and TRBJ2-4, reads EPEVTQTPSHQVTQMGQEVILRCVPISNHLYFYWYRQILGQKVEFLVSFYNNEISEKSEIFDDQFSVERPDGSNFTLKIRSTKLEDSAMYFCASRRAKNIQYFGAGTRLSVL.

The V and J genes are TRBV10-3 and TRBJ1-1, with D hard to call. Trimming took 0 bases from V and 0 from J, leaving 8 bases between them. Germline V CDR1 and CDR2: ENHRY, SYGVKD. The CDR3 covers 15 residues. CDR3 protein: CAISESGLMNTEAFF. The CDR3 DNA is TGTGCCATCAGTGAGTCGGGCCTCATGAACACTGAAGCTTTCTTT.

This clonotype was recorded a few times. The genes are TRBV7-9 and TRBJ1-1; D is unresolved. Trimming took off 5 bases at V and 7 bases at J, with 17 bases between the two ends. Per germline, CDR1 SEHNR and CDR2 FQNEAQ (reference sequence). The CDR3 has 14 residues. DNA for the CDR3: TGTGCCAGCAGCGCCGCCACCCTTGGAAGTGAAGCTTTCTTT. Translated, it gives CASSAATLGSEAFF.

The gene calls are TRBV7-6 and TRBJ2-6; D is unresolved. The CDR3 is 16 amino acids. With 4 bases removed from V and 4 bases from J, the gap between germline ends came to 14 bases. Germline CDR1 reads SGHVS; CDR2 reads FNYEAQ. CDR3 DNA sequence: TGTGCCAGCAGCTCGCCCGTCCTTGGCGGGGCCAACGTCCTGACTTTC. Its translation: CASSSPVLGGANVLTF. Variable domain in full (rest from reference TRBV7-6 and TRBJ2-6): GAGVSQSPRYKVTKRGQDVALRCDPISGHVSLYWYRQALGQGPEFLTYFNYEAQQDKSGLPNDRFSAERPEGSISTLTIQRTEQRDSAMYRCASSSPVLGGANVLTFGAGSRLTVL.